This TCR beta chain is drawn from a study of blood T cells in healthy people across ages. The use of a sample-barcoded 5' primer and a J-beta primer mix characterized a second PCR of roughly 6 to 12 cycles. Unique molecular identifiers of 12 random nucleotides labeled each cDNA. TCRdb independently ran MiXCR on the 5' RACE reads; one entry per CDR3 protein. This table has more than 500,000 distinct CDR3 sequences, 27% appearing once. V was pared by 5 bases and J by 8 bases, with 7 bases between. The CDR3 extends over 11 amino acids. The sample was also reused in another study, on T cells of mothers and their children. Per that paper: The authors used all extracted RNA for cDNA synthesis, at 1.5 ug per 15 ul.

The sequence was obtained from a boy younger than 10 in good health. The genes are TRBV12-3 or TRBV12-4 and TRBJ2-1; perhaps TRBD1 as D (5 bases). Material for sequencing was blood. CDR3 sequence reads: CASSIQDEQFF. CDR3 bases: TGTGCCAGCAGTATACAGGATGAGCAGTTCTTC.